The following is a TCR beta chain sequence with its context. Its target is not known. The sample belongs to a study of shared clonotypes between healthy human individuals. The assay was immunoSEQ multiplex PCR, and TCRdb's table has in-frame clones only and misses some. The sample yields roughly 810,000 clones, 90% to 97% seen once. Naive CD8 cells, CD45RO-negative and positively selected for CCR7, excluded terminally differentiated effector memory CD45RA+ cells. Findings and limits, study-wide: In this cohort, only blood was sampled, and tissue repertoires likely differ.

The V gene lost 4 bases and the J gene lost 3 bases, with 14 bases spanning the gap. Germline loops: CDR1 SGHKS, CDR2 YYEKEE (reference sequence). The length of the CDR3 is 14 residues. The rearrangement links TRBV5-5 to TRBJ2-7; D not certain. The clonotype was recovered from a man younger than 40 in good health. Sequencing was carried out using naive CD8+ T cells sorted from blood. The CDR3 region is CASSTDFFGYEQYF. CDR3 coding DNA: TGTGCCAGCAGCACCGACTTTTTCGGCTACGAGCAGTACTTC.